Here is one T cell receptor beta chain with its context. The antigen remains undetermined. The data belong to a study of beta chain features in type 1 diabetes. Expressed TCRB transcripts were sequenced, since all the RNA that had been isolated was reverse transcribed. TCRdb's copy holds only in-frame clones and misses some; the assay was immunoSEQ multiplex PCR. The sample holds roughly 150,000 clones, around 10% seen once. Points from the study as a whole: VDJ junctions from type 1 diabetes patients carried fewer insertions and larger deletions. In comparison with healthy donors, patients had naive, central memory and Treg TCRB repertoires that appeared more similar.

The CDR3 is 16 amino acids. With V trimmed by 4 bases and J by 7 bases, 7 bases remained unmatched. Germline V gene data show CDR1 as LNHDA and CDR2 as SQIVND (reference sequence). The sequenced material came from central memory CD4+ T cells from blood. The TCR originated in a man aged 18 to 35 in good health. The chain recombines TRBV19 with TRBJ2-1, with 13 bases aligning to TRBD2. CDR3 loop: CASSTWTSGRYNEQFF. Written as DNA, the CDR3 is TGTGCCAGTAGTACGTGGACTAGCGGGAGATATAATGAGCAGTTCTTC.